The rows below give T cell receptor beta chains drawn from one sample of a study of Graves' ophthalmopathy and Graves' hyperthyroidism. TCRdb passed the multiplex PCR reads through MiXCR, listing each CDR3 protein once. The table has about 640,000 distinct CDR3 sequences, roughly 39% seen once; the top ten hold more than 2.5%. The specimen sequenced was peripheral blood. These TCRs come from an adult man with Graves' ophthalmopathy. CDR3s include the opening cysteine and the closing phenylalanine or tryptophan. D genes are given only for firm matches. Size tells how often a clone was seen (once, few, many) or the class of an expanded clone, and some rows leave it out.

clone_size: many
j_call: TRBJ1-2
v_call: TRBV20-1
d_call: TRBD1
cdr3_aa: CSAAQGANGYTF
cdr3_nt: TGCAGTGCTGCCCAGGGGGCCAATGGCTACACCTTC

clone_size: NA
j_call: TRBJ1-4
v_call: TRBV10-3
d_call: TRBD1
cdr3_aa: CAISADRGELFF
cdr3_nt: TGTGCCATCAGTGCTGACAGGGGTGAACTGTTTTTT

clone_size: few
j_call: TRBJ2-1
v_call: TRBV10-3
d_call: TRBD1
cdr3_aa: CAISESQGANEQFF
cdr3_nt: TGTGCCATCAGTGAGTCACAGGGGGCCAATGAGCAGTTCTTC

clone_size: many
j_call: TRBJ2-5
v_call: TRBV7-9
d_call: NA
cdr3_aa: CASSLEPGRETQYF
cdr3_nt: TGTGCCAGCAGCTTAGAGCCAGGGCGGGAGACCCAGTACTTC

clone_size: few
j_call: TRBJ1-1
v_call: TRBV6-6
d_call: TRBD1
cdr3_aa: CASSYIHDRGPTEAFF
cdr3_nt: TGTGCCAGCAGTTATATCCACGACAGGGGGCCGACTGAAGCTTTCTTT

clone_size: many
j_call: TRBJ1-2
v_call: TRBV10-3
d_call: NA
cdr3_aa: CAISDGERQGRGYTF
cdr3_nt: TGTGCCATCAGTGACGGGGAACGGCAGGGACGGGGCTACACCTTC

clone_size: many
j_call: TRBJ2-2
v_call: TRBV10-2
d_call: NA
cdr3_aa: CASSGTGILAANTGELFF
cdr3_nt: TGCGCCAGCAGTGGGACAGGCATCCTAGCGGCGAACACCGGGGAGCTGTTTTTT

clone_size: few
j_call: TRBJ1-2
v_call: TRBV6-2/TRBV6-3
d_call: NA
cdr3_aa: CASSYSAFPTAGYTF
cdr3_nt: TGTGCCAGCAGTTACTCGGCGTTCCCGACGGCCGGCTACACCTTC

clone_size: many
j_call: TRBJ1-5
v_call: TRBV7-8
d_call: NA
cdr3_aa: CASSLGHPGRNQPQHF
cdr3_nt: TGTGCCAGCAGCTTAGGGCACCCGGGTCGGAATCAGCCCCAGCATTTT

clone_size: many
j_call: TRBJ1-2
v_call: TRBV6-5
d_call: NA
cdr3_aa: CASRISSNYGYTF
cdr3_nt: TGTGCCAGCAGAATCAGCAGTAACTATGGCTACACCTTC

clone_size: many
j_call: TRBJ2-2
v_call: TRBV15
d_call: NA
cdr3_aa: CATSEDEIGELFF
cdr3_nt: TGTGCCACCAGCGAGGACGAGATCGGGGAGCTGTTTTTT

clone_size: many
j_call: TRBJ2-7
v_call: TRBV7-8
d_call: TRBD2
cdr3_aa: CASSLDRLAGDVQYF
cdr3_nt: TGTGCCAGCAGCTTAGACAGACTAGCGGGAGACGTGCAGTACTTC

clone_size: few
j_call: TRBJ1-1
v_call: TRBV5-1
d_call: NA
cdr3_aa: CASSSVPGANMNTEAFF
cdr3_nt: TGCGCCAGCAGCTCTGTACCCGGGGCAAACATGAACACTGAAGCTTTCTTT

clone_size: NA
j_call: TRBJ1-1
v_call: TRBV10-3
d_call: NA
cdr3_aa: CAISEGRYRGGTEAFF
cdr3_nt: TGTGCCATCAGTGAGGGGAGATATCGCGGAGGGACTGAAGCTTTCTTT

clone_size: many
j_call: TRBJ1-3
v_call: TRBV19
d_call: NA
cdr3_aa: CASSIQATYSGNTIYF
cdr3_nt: TGTGCCAGTAGTATACAGGCAACGTACTCTGGAAACACCATATATTTT

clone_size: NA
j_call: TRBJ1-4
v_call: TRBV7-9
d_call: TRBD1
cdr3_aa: CATRGEKLFF
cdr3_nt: TGTGCCACCAGGGGGGAAAAACTGTTTTTT

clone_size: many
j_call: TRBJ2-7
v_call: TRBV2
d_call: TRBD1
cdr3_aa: CASSTRRQGSSYEQYF
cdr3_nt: TGTGCCAGCAGCACTCGACGACAGGGCAGCTCCTACGAGCAGTACTTC

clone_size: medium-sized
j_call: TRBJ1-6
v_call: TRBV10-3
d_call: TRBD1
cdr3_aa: CAISEGPGQGDSPLHF
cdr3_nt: TGTGCCATCAGTGAGGGACCGGGACAGGGGGATTCACCCCTCCACTTT

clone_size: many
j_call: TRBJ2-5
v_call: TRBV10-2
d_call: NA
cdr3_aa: CASSDRTQETQYF
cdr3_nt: TGCGCCAGCAGTGACAGGACCCAAGAGACCCAGTACTTC

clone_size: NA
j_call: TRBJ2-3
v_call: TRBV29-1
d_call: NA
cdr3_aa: CSAGLGRGGTDTQYF
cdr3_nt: TGCAGCGCTGGGCTGGGCCGGGGTGGCACAGATACGCAGTATTTT

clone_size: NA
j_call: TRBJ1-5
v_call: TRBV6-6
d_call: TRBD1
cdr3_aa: CASSRTGSLGNQPQHF
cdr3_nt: TGTGCCAGCAGTCGGACAGGCTCTCTGGGGAATCAGCCCCAGCATTTT

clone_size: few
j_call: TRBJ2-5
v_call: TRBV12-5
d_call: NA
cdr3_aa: CASGLGQGKETQYF
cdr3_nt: TGTGCTAGTGGTTTGGGACAAGGAAAAGAGACCCAGTACTTC

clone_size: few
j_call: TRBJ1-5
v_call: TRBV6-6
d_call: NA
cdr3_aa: CASSYLGVGDDQPQHF
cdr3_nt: TGTGCCAGCAGTTACTTGGGGGTGGGGGATGATCAGCCCCAGCATTTT

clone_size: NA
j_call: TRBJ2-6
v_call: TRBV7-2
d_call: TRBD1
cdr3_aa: CASSPDRAANVLTF
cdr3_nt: TGTGCCAGCAGCCCGGACAGGGCGGCCAACGTCCTGACTTTC

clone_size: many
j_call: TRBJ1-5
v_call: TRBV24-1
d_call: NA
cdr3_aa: CATSEGWAQPQHF
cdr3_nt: TGTGCCACCAGTGAGGGGTGGGCTCAGCCCCAGCATTTT

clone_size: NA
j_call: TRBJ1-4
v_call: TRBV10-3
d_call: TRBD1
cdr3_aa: CAISEIKPGQAPNEKLFF
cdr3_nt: TGTGCCATCAGTGAGATCAAACCGGGACAGGCACCGAATGAAAAACTGTTTTTT

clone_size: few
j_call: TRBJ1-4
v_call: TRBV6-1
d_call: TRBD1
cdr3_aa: CASSYSTSGGLEKLFF
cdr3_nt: TGTGCCAGCAGTTACTCGACGTCAGGGGGCCTTGAAAAACTGTTTTTT

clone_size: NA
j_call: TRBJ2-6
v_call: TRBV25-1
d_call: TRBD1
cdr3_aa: CASSQPGTVSSGANVLTF
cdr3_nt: TGTGCCAGCAGCCAACCCGGGACAGTCTCCTCTGGGGCCAACGTCCTGACTTTC

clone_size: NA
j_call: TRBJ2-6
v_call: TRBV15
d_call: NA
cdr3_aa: CATSSPGGNVLTF
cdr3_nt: TGTGCCACCAGCAGCCCGGGTGGCAACGTCCTGACTTTC

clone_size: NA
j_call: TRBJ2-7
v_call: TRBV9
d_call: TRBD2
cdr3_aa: CASSLKGGLMGGEQYF
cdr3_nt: TGTGCCAGCAGCCTAAAGGGAGGACTCATGGGGGGGGAGCAGTACTTC

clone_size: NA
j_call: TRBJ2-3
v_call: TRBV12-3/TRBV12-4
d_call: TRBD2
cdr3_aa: CASSLPQTSGGAKDTQYF
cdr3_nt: TGTGCCAGCAGTTTACCCCAGACTAGCGGGGGGGCGAAGGATACGCAGTATTTT

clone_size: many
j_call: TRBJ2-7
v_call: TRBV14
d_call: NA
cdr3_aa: CASSQGPGEFPREQYF
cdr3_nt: TGTGCCAGCAGCCAAGGCCCAGGCGAGTTCCCGAGGGAGCAGTACTTC

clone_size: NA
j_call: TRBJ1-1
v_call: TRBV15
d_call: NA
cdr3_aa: CATGPTSTEAFF
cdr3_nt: TGTGCCACGGGACCTACCTCCACTGAAGCTTTCTTT

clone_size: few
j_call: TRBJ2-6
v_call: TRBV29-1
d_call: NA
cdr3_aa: CSVGDNVLTF
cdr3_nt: TGCAGCGTTGGGGACAACGTCCTGACTTTC

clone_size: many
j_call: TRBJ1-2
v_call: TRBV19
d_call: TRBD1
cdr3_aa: CASSSMTGGGYTF
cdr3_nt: TGTGCCAGTAGTTCGATGACAGGGGGTGGCTACACCTTC

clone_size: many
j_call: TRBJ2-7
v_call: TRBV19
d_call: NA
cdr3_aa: CASSIEVGVATYEQYF
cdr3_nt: TGTGCCAGTAGTATAGAAGTGGGAGTAGCGACCTACGAGCAGTACTTC

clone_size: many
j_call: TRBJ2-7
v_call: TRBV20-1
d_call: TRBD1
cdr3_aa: CSARTGSEQYF
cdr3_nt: TGCAGCGCGCGGACAGGCAGCGAGCAGTACTTC

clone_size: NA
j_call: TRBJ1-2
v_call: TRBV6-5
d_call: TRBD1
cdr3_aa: CASSGRDSGQDGYTF
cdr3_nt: TGTGCCAGCAGTGGCCGGGACAGTGGCCAGGATGGCTACACCTTC

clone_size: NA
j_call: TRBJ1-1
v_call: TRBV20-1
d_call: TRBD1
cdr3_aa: CSAKAGGDRGEAFF
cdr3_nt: TGCAGTGCTAAGGCAGGCGGGGACAGGGGTGAAGCTTTCTTT

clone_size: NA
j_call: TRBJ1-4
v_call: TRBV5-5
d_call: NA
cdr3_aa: CASSFGQAANEKLFF
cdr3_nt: TGTGCCAGCAGCTTCGGCCAGGCAGCTAATGAAAAACTGTTTTTT

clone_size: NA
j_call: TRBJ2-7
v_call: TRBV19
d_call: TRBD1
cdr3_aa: CASSPGTAASNQPQQYF
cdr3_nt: TGTGCCAGCAGTCCCGGGACAGCTGCTAGCAATCAGCCCCAGCAGTACTTC

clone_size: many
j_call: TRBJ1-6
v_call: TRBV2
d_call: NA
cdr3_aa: CASSFETNSPLHF
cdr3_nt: TGTGCCAGCAGTTTTGAGACGAATTCACCCCTCCACTTT

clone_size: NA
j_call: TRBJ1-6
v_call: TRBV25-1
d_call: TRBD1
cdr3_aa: CTSRRGTGETPLHF
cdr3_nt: TGTACCAGCAGACGGGGGACAGGGGAAACTCCCCTCCACTTT

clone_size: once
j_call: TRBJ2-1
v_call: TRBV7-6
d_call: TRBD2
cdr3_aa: CASSRGRGSNEQFF
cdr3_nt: TGTGCCAGCTCCCGGGGGAGGGGCTCCAATGAGCAGTTCTTC

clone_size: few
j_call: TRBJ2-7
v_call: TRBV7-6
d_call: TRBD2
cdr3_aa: CASSFLADFSYEQYF
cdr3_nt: TGTGCCAGCAGCTTCCTAGCGGACTTCTCCTACGAGCAGTACTTC

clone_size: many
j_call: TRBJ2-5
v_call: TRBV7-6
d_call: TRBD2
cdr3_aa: CASRPAGVPETQYF
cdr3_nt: TGTGCCAGCAGACCAGCGGGAGTCCCAGAGACCCAGTACTTC

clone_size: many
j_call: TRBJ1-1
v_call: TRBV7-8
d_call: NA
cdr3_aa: CASSQTGFGNTEAFF
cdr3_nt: TGTGCCAGCAGCCAGACGGGTTTCGGAAACACTGAAGCTTTCTTT

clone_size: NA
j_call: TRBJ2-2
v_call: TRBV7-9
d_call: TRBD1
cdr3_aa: CASSRTGARTTGELFF
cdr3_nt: TGTGCCAGCAGCCGGACAGGGGCCAGAACCACCGGGGAGCTGTTTTTT

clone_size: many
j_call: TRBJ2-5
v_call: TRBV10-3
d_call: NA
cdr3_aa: CAISEGGGQETQYF
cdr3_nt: TGTGCCATCAGTGAGGGGGGAGGCCAAGAGACCCAGTACTTC

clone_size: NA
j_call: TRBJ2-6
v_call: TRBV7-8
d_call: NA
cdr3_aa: CASLVALTF
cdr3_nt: TGTGCCAGCCTCGTGGCACTGACTTTC

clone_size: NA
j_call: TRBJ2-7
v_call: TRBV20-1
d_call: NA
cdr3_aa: CSARGGRGYEQYF
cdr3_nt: TGCAGTGCTAGAGGTGGGAGAGGCTACGAGCAGTACTTC

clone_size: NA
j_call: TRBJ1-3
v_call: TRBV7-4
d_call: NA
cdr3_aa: CASSGGTNTIYF
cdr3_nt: TGTGCCAGCAGCGGAGGGACGAACACCATATATTTT

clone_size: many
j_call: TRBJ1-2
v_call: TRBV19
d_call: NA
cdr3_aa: CASSRGTRKDYGYTF
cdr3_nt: TGTGCCAGTAGTAGAGGGACACGGAAGGACTATGGCTACACCTTC

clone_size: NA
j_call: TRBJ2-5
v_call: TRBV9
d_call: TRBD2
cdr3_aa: CASPVAGQETQYF
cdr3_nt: TGTGCCAGCCCCGTAGCGGGGCAAGAGACCCAGTACTTC

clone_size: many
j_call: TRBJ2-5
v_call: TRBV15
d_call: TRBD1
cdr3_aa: CATSRPGQGPQETQYF
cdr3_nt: TGTGCCACCAGCAGACCGGGACAGGGCCCCCAAGAGACCCAGTACTTC

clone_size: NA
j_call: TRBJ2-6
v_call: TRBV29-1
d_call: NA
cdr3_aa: CSVDPGAGGSGANVLTF
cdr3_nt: TGCAGCGTTGATCCGGGGGCAGGGGGCTCTGGGGCCAACGTCCTGACTTTC

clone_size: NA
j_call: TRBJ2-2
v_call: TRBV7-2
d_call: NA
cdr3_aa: CASSLTRATGELFF
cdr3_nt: TGTGCCAGCAGCTTAACGCGGGCCACCGGGGAGCTGTTTTTT

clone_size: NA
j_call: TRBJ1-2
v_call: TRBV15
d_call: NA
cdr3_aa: CATRGVNYGYTF
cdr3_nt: TGTGCCACCAGAGGGGTCAACTATGGCTACACCTTC